The sequence of this TCR beta chain was determined in a study of CXCR3-negative and CXCR3-positive naive CD8 T cells. General study points: TRBV-TRBJ usage was alike in naive CXCR3-negative and CXCR3-positive cells but differed in memory cells. Greater hydrophobicity was found in TRB CDR3s of CXCR3-positive naive cells than of CXCR3-negative naive cells.

UMI-labeled 5' RACE yielded the TRB cDNA libraries. TCRdb re-called the 5' RACE reads; every CDR3 protein appears as one record, without DNA. The sample holds more than 6,000 distinct CDR3 sequences. A word on this clonotype: Its matching antigen is unknown.

Germline CDR1 reads SEHNR; CDR2 reads FQNEAQ (reference sequence). The CDR3 totals 11 residues. This TCR derives from a human donor in good health. Some clones in this sample may be carry-over from other donors' samples. V is TRBV7-9 and J is TRBJ2-7. The sequencing sample was made of naive CXCR3- CD8+ T cells from blood. Subset denoted: CD45RO-CCR7+CD27+CD95- naive CD8+ T cells lacking CXCR3 (TNR3-). The CDR3 sequence: CASGYSNEQYF.